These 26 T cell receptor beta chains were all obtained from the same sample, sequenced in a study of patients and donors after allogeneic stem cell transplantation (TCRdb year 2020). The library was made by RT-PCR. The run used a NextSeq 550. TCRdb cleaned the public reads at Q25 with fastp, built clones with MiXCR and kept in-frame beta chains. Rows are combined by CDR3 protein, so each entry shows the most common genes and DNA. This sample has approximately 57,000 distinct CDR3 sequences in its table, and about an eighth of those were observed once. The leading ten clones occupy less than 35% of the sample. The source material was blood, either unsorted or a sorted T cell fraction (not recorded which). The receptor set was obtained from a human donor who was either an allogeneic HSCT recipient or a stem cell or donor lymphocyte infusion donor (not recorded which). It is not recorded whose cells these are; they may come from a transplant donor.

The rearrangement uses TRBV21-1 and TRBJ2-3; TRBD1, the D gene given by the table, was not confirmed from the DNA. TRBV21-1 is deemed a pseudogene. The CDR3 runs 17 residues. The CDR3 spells CASSPRPGQLSTDTQYF. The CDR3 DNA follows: TGTGCCAGCAGCCCGCGCCCGGGACAGCTAAGCACAGATACGCAGTATTTT.

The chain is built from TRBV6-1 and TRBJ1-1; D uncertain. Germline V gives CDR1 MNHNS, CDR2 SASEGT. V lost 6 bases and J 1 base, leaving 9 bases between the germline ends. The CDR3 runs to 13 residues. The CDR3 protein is CASSLGRNTEAFF. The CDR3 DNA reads TGTGCCAGCAGCCTCGGGAGGAACACTGAAGCTTTCTTT.

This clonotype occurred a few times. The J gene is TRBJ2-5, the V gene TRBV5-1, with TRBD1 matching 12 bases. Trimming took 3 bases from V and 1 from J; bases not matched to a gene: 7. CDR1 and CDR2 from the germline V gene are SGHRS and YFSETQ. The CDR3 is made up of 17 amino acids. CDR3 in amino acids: CASSWAGTGGLQETQYF. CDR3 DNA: TGCGCCAGCAGCTGGGCCGGGACAGGGGGCCTCCAAGAGACCCAGTACTTC.

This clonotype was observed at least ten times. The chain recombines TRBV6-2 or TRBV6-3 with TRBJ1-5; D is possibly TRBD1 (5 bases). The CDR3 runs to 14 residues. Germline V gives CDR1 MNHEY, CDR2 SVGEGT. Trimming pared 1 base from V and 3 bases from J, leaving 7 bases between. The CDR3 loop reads CASSYLGDNQPQHF. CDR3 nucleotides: TGTGCCAGCAGTTACTTGGGGGACAATCAGCCCCAGCATTTT.

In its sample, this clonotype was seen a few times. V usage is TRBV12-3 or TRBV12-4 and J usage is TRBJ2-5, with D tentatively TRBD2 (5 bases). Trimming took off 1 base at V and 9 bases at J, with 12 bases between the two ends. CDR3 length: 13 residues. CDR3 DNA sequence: TGTGCCAGCAGTTTAGTGAAGGAGCGGTCCCAGTACTTC. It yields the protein CASSLVKERSQYF.

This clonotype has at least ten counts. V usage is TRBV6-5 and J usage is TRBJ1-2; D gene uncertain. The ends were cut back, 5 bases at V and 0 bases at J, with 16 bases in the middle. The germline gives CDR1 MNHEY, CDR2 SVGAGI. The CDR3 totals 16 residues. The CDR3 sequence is CASSVQRLPSNYGYTF. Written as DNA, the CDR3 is TGTGCCAGCAGTGTACAGCGTCTGCCATCTAACTATGGCTACACCTTC.

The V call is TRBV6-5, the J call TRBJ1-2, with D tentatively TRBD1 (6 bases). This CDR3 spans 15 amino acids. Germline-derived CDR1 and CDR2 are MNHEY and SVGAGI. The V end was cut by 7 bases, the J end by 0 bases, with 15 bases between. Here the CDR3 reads CASTGQKPSNYGYTF. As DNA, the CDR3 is TGTGCCAGCACAGGACAGAAACCCTCTAACTATGGCTACACCTTC.

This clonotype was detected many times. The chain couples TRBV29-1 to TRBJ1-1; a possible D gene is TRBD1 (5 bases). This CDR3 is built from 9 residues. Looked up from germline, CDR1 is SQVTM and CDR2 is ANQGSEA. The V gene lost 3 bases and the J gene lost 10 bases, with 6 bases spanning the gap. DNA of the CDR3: TGCAGCGTTGACGGGGGAGCTTTCTTT. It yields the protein CSVDGGAFF.

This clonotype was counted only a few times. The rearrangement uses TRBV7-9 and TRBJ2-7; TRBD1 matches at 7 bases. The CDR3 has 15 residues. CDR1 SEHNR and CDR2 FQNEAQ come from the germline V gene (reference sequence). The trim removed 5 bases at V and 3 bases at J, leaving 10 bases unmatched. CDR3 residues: CASSRPGQIYYEQYF. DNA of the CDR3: TGTGCCAGCAGCCGCCCGGGACAGATCTACTACGAGCAGTACTTC.

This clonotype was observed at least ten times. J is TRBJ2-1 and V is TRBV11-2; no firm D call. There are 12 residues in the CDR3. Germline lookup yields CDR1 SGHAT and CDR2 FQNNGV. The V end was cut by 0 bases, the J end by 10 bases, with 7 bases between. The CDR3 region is CASSLDYREQFF. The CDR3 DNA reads TGTGCCAGCAGCTTAGATTACCGGGAGCAGTTCTTC.

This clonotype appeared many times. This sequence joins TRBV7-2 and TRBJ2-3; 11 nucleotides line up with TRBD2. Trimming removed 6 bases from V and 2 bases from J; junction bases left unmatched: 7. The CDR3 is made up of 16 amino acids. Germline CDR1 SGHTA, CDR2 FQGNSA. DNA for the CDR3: TGTGCCAGCAGATTGACTAGCGGGATGACCACAGATACGCAGTATTTT. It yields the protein CASRLTSGMTTDTQYF.

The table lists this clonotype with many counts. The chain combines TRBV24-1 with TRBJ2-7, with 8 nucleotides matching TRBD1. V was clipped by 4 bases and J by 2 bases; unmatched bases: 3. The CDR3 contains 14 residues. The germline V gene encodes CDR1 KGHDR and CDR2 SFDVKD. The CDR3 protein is CATSDSDRAYEQYF. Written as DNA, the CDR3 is TGTGCCACCAGTGACTCGGACAGGGCCTACGAGCAGTACTTC.

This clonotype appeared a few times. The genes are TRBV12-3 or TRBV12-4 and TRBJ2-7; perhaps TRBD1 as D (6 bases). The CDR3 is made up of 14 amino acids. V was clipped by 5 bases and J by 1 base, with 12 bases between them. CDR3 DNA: TGTGCCAGCAGTCGGACAGCGCCATCCTACGAGCAGTACTTC. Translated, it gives CASSRTAPSYEQYF.

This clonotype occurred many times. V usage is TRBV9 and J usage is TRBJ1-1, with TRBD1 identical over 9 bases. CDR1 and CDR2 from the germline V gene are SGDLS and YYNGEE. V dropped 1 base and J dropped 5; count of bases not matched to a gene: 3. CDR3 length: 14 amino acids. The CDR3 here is CASSVRDRVTEAFF. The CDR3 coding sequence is TGTGCCAGCAGCGTAAGGGACAGGGTGACTGAAGCTTTCTTT.

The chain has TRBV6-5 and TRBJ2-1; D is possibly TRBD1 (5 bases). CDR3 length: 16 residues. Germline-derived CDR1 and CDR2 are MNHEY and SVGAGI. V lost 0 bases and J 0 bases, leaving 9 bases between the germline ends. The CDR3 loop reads CASSYSQGNSYNEQFF. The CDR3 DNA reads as TGTGCCAGCAGTTACTCTCAGGGAAACTCCTACAATGAGCAGTTCTTC.

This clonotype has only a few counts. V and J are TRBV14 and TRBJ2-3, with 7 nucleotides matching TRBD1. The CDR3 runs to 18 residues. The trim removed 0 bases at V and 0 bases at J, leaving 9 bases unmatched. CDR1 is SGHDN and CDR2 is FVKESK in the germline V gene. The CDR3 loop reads CASSQDGLGQSSTDTQYF. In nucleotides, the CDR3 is TGTGCCAGCAGCCAAGATGGCCTGGGACAGAGTAGCACAGATACGCAGTATTTT.

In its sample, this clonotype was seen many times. The CDR3 DNA follows: TGTGCCAGCTCACCGACAGGGCCGGCTGAAGCTTTCTTT. This codes for CASSPTGPAEAFF. This sequence joins TRBV18 and TRBJ1-1; 7 bases line up with TRBD1. This CDR3 has 13 residues. The V gene end was trimmed by 3 bases and the J gene end by 6 bases; junction bases not matched to a gene: 4. Per germline, CDR1 KGHSH and CDR2 LQKENI.

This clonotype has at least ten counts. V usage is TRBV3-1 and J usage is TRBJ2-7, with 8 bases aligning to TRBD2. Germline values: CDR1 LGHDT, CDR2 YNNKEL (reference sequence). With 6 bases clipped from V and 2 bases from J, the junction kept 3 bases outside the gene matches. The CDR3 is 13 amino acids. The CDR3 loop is CASSYSGAYEQYF. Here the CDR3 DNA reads TGTGCCAGCAGTTATAGCGGGGCCTACGAGCAGTACTTC.

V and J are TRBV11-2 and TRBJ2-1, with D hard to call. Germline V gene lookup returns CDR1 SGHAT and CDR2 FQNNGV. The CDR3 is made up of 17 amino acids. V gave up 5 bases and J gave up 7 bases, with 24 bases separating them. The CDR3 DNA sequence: TGTGCCAGCAGCCTATCCGGTGTCACGCAGATCTGGAATGAGCAGTTCTTC. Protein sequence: CASSLSGVTQIWNEQFF.

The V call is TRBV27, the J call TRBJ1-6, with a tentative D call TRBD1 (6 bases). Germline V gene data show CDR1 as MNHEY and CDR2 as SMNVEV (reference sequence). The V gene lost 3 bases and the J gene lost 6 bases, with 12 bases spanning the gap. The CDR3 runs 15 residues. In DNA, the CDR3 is TGTGCCAGCAGTTTTTCCAGGGGAGGTAATTCACCCCTCCACTTT. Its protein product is CASSFSRGGNSPLHF.

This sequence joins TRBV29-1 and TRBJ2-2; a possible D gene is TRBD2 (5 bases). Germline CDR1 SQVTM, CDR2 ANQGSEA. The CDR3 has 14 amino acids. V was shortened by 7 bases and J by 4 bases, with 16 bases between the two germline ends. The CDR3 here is CSGSPGMGTGELFF. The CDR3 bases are TGCAGCGGCTCGCCCGGGATGGGCACCGGGGAGCTGTTTTTT.

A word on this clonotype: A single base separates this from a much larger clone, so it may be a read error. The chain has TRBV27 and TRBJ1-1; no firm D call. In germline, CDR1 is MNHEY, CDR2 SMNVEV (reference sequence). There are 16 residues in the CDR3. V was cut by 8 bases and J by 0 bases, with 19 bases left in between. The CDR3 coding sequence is TGTGCCAGCGGTTCTCTGACCGTAAACATGAACACTGAAGCTTTCTTT. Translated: CASGSLTVNMNTEAFF.

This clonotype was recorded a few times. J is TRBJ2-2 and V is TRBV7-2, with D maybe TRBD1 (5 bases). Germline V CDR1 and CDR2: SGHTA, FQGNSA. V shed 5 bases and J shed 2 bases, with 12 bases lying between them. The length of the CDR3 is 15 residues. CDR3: CASSMQGLNTGELFF. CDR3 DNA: TGTGCCAGCAGCATGCAGGGATTAAACACCGGGGAGCTGTTTTTT.

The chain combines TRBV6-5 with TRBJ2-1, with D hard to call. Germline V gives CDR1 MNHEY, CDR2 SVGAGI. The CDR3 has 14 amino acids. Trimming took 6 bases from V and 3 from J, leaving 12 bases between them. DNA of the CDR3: TGTGCCAGCAGATGGGGAATGTACTACAATGAGCAGTTCTTC. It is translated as CASRWGMYYNEQFF.

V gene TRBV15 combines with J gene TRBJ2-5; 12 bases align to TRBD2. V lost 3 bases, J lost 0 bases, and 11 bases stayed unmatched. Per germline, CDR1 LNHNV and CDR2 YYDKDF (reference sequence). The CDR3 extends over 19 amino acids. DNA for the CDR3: TGTGCCACCAGCAGCCACTCAGGACTAGCGGGATATAACCAAGAGACCCAGTACTTC. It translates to CATSSHSGLAGYNQETQYF. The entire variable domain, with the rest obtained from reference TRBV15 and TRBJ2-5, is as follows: DAMVIQNPRYQVTQFGKPVTLSCSQTLNHNVMYWYQQKSSQAPKLLFHYYDKDFNNEADTPDNFQSRRPNTSFCFLDIRSPGLGDTAMYLCATSSHSGLAGYNQETQYFGPGTRLLVL.

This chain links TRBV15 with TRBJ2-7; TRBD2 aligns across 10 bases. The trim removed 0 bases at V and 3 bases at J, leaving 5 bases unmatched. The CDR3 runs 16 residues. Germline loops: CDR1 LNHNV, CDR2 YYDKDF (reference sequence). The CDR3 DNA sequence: TGTGCCACCAGCAGAGATCAAGGGACTAGCGTCTACGAGCAGTACTTC. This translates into CATSRDQGTSVYEQYF.